This T cell receptor (beta chain) was sequenced for a study of CD8 T cells in Susac syndrome. Reverse transcription of about 0.45 to 1 ug RNA used random hexamers. Amplification of the TCR beta CDR3 was carried out by immunoSEQ multiplex PCR, which spanned a total of 54 Vbeta and 13 Jbeta segments. Using its own MiXCR run on the immunoSEQ multiplex PCR reads, TCRdb lists one record per CDR3 protein. Here the sample spans about 120,000 distinct CDR3 sequences, about 93% being singletons. The CDR3 covers 16 residues. The specimen was CD4+ T cells from PBMCs. The genes are TRBV1 and TRBJ2-1; TRBD1 reflects the table's D call only, with no check against the DNA. TRBV1 is deemed a pseudogene. This clonotype was obtained from a human donor in good health. The CDR3 coding sequence is TGCACCAGCAGCCAAGAGCACAGGGGAGCCTACAATGAGCAGTTCTTC. Translating it yields CTSSQEHRGAYNEQFF.